A selection of T cell receptor beta chains follows, all from one sample in a study of blood T cell repertoires in COVID-19. Using immunoSEQ multiplex PCR, the repertoire was profiled, and TCRdb retains in-frame clones only, with some absent. The sample records some 70,000 clones, 76% being singletons. The source material was peripheral blood. The receptors shown here come from a man in his sixties with COVID-19, enrolled during active disease. CDR3s leave out the opening cysteine and the closing phenylalanine or tryptophan. The order of the fields is clone size, V gene, CDR3 protein. Clone size is stated in some rows and not others, as once, few, many or a class when expanded.

>few|TRBV12-5
ASGLGLEALGEQF
>NA|TRBV7-6
ASSLTPEGTDTQY
>once|TRBV6-5
ASRREGTQETQY
>few|TRBV4-2
ASSQDSGGATGELF
>NA|TRBV4-1
ASSTIRGETSNEQF
>NA|TRBV19
ASRGTSGRVSGELF
>once|TRBV11-3
ASSPLAGGPLDGEQF
>NA|TRBV19
ASSMIGEKLF
>NA|TRBV11-2
ASSLDRGDEKLF
>NA|TRBV9
ASSASGFATDTQY
>NA|TRBV12-3/TRBV12-4
ASSQGGRTEAF
>NA|TRBV18
ASSAPRGSGANVLT
>NA|TRBV3-1/TRBV3-2
ASSRPGQGANEQY
>few|TRBV5-1
ASSLALTSKADTQY
>NA|TRBV6-6
ASSPGGRETQY
>NA|TRBV5-1
ASSLTDSSYNEQF
>few|TRBV29-1
SAVQGRNQPQH
>NA|TRBV5-6
ASSLKRGQETQY
>few|TRBV18
ASSPGLTDGNTIY
>NA|TRBV2
ASSDRTGSEAF
>NA|TRBV28
ASIGGQTNEKLF
>NA|TRBV6-6
ASRERWGVGETQY
>NA|TRBV19
ASRKQGAANEKLF
>NA|TRBV11-3
ASSLEAIGTDTQY
>once|TRBV5-1
ASSGTGIVSTDTQY
>once|TRBV5-4
ASSNSGSEETQY
>NA|TRBV6-2/TRBV6-3
ASSYYSRQPQH
>NA|TRBV10-2
ASSRANGGSRTEAF
>few|TRBV28
ASKGANQETQY
>NA|TRBV3-1/TRBV3-2
ASSSSGGDNEQF
>NA|TRBV3-1/TRBV3-2
ASSQDLGLRGQF
>NA|TRBV5-4
ASSLDPSDEKLF
>NA|TRBV30
ASSTGGHTGELF
>NA|TRBV7-9
ASSLVRQGARELF
>few|TRBV14
ASSPWLIAGSSGANVLT
>NA|TRBV7-9
ASSLDGETEAF
>NA|TRBV7-9
ASSLGEGGTEAF